These T cell receptor beta chains were read from a single sample in a study of cytomegalovirus exposure and HLA in healthy donors. Here immunoSEQ multiplex PCR was the method, and the copy in TCRdb shows in-frame clones only, minus some. Counted here are 150,000 to 200,000 clones, around 80% occurring once; the ten biggest clones make up roughly 2%. Sequencing used PBMCs. The source of these receptors is a man between 25 and 39 years old in good health and CMV-seronegative. The CDR3 runs from the conserved cysteine through the conserved F or W. Each record gives: D gene, J gene, V gene, clone size, CDR3 DNA, CDR3 protein. D genes are given only for firm matches. Size values are once, few and many counts, or a class for expanded clones, and some rows have none.

d_gene: TRBD1
j_gene: TRBJ2-1
v_gene: TRBV25-1
abundance: -
CDR3nt: TGTGCCAGCAGTGGGGACAGGGGGTCCTACAATGAGCAGTTCTTC
CDR3aa: CASSGDRGSYNEQFF

d_gene: -
j_gene: TRBJ2-1
v_gene: TRBV6-5
abundance: -
CDR3nt: TGTGCCAGCAGTTATACACAGGGCGTGCTCTACAATGAGCAGTTCTTC
CDR3aa: CASSYTQGVLYNEQFF

d_gene: -
j_gene: TRBJ2-1
v_gene: TRBV7-2
abundance: -
CDR3nt: TGTGCCAGCAGCTTAATGTCCGGCTACAATGAGCAGTTCTTC
CDR3aa: CASSLMSGYNEQFF

d_gene: TRBD1
j_gene: TRBJ1-2
v_gene: TRBV27
abundance: -
CDR3nt: TGTGCCAGCAGGCGCCTCGGGACAGAGTATGGCTACACCTTC
CDR3aa: CASRRLGTEYGYTF

d_gene: -
j_gene: TRBJ2-1
v_gene: TRBV7-2
abundance: -
CDR3nt: TGTGCCAGCACAATGCGAGGGCCCCTCCATGAGCAGTTCTTC
CDR3aa: CASTMRGPLHEQFF

d_gene: -
j_gene: TRBJ2-2
v_gene: TRBV30
abundance: -
CDR3nt: TGTGCCTGCCCACAGGGGCGGGGTTCCACCGGGGAGCTGTTTTTT
CDR3aa: CACPQGRGSTGELFF

d_gene: -
j_gene: TRBJ1-5
v_gene: TRBV5-1
abundance: -
CDR3nt: TGCGCCAGCAGCTTACAGGGCAATCAGCCCCAGCATTTT
CDR3aa: CASSLQGNQPQHF

d_gene: -
j_gene: TRBJ1-3
v_gene: TRBV19
abundance: -
CDR3nt: TGTGCCAGTAGTCGATTCAGGACAATCGGAAACACCATATATTTT
CDR3aa: CASSRFRTIGNTIYF

d_gene: TRBD1
j_gene: TRBJ2-7
v_gene: TRBV2
abundance: once
CDR3nt: TGTGCCAGCAGTGAAGAAAAGGGACAGGCCTACGAGCAGTACTTC
CDR3aa: CASSEEKGQAYEQYF

d_gene: -
j_gene: TRBJ2-7
v_gene: TRBV6-1
abundance: -
CDR3nt: TGTGCCAGCATCATCCCTGGGGCGGTTAAAAACGAGCAGTACTTC
CDR3aa: CASIIPGAVKNEQYF

d_gene: -
j_gene: TRBJ2-5
v_gene: TRBV6-6
abundance: -
CDR3nt: TGTGCCAGCAGTTACCTGTACCAAGAGACCCAGTACTTC
CDR3aa: CASSYLYQETQYF

d_gene: TRBD1
j_gene: TRBJ2-7
v_gene: TRBV15
abundance: -
CDR3nt: TGTGCCACCAGCATTAGGGTTGGGACAGCTAGGGACGAGCAGTACTTC
CDR3aa: CATSIRVGTARDEQYF

d_gene: TRBD1
j_gene: TRBJ2-7
v_gene: TRBV27
abundance: -
CDR3nt: TGTGCCAGCAGTTTAAAGGGGGCCGAGCAGTACTTC
CDR3aa: CASSLKGAEQYF

d_gene: TRBD1
j_gene: TRBJ2-1
v_gene: TRBV6-4
abundance: -
CDR3nt: TGTGCCAGCAGTAGGGGCCAGGGGGCCTTACATGAGCAGTTCTTC
CDR3aa: CASSRGQGALHEQFF

d_gene: -
j_gene: TRBJ2-2
v_gene: TRBV25-1
abundance: few
CDR3nt: TGTGCCAGCAGTGACAGGGACACCGGGGAGCTGTTTTTT
CDR3aa: CASSDRDTGELFF

d_gene: TRBD1
j_gene: TRBJ1-1
v_gene: TRBV18
abundance: -
CDR3nt: TGTGCCAGCTCACCAGGGACAGGGAGCGGAGCCGTGCGATACACTGAAGCTTTCTTT
CDR3aa: CASSPGTGSGAVRYTEAFF

d_gene: TRBD1
j_gene: TRBJ1-5
v_gene: TRBV19
abundance: -
CDR3nt: TGTGCCAGTAGTATAGGACAGGGTTTAGGCGCGAATCAGCCCCAGCATTTT
CDR3aa: CASSIGQGLGANQPQHF

d_gene: TRBD1
j_gene: TRBJ2-7
v_gene: TRBV28
abundance: -
CDR3nt: TGTGCCAGCAGGTTCCTGACAGGGAGAGAGCAGTACTTC
CDR3aa: CASRFLTGREQYF

d_gene: -
j_gene: TRBJ2-2
v_gene: TRBV27
abundance: -
CDR3nt: TGTGCCAGCACCCGAGGGGGAAGGATAGCCGGGGAGCTGTTTTTT
CDR3aa: CASTRGGRIAGELFF

d_gene: TRBD2
j_gene: TRBJ2-2
v_gene: TRBV5-4
abundance: once
CDR3nt: TGTGCCAGCAGTCCCACGGGACTAGCGGCGGGCGGGGAGCTGTTTTTT
CDR3aa: CASSPTGLAAGGELFF

d_gene: -
j_gene: TRBJ1-2
v_gene: TRBV28
abundance: -
CDR3nt: TGTGCCAGCAGATTAGGACGGGGGGCAGTCTATGGCTACACCTTC
CDR3aa: CASRLGRGAVYGYTF

d_gene: -
j_gene: TRBJ2-5
v_gene: TRBV5-4
abundance: once
CDR3nt: TGTGCCAGCAGCTTGGTCACAGGGATTCGGGAGACCCAGTACTTC
CDR3aa: CASSLVTGIRETQYF

d_gene: TRBD2
j_gene: TRBJ2-1
v_gene: TRBV5-1
abundance: -
CDR3nt: TGCGCCAGCAGCGGCGCGGGGAGCGGGAGGACGATCTACAATGAGCAGTTCTTC
CDR3aa: CASSGAGSGRTIYNEQFF

d_gene: -
j_gene: TRBJ2-1
v_gene: TRBV29-1
abundance: -
CDR3nt: TGCAGCGTTGTATTACCTGGGGGGAATGAGCAGTTCTTC
CDR3aa: CSVVLPGGNEQFF

d_gene: -
j_gene: TRBJ1-4
v_gene: TRBV7-2
abundance: -
CDR3nt: TGTGCCAGCAGCTTCCGAGACAGGAGGTTTGGAAATGAAAAACTGTTTTTT
CDR3aa: CASSFRDRRFGNEKLFF

d_gene: -
j_gene: TRBJ2-1
v_gene: TRBV30
abundance: few
CDR3nt: TGTGCCTGGAGCGAAGGGGGAGGGCGGTACAATGAGCAGTTCTTC
CDR3aa: CAWSEGGGRYNEQFF

d_gene: -
j_gene: TRBJ1-1
v_gene: TRBV11-2
abundance: -
CDR3nt: TGTGCCAGCAGCTCGGAGGTATTGACTGAAGCTTTCTTT
CDR3aa: CASSSEVLTEAFF

d_gene: -
j_gene: TRBJ1-5
v_gene: TRBV5-4
abundance: -
CDR3nt: TGTGCCAGCAGCAGGGGCGGGGAGGCCAGCAATCAGCCCCAGCATTTT
CDR3aa: CASSRGGEASNQPQHF

d_gene: -
j_gene: TRBJ2-7
v_gene: TRBV5-1
abundance: -
CDR3nt: TGCGCCAGCAGCTTGCCAGGGGACCCCAGCGAGCAGTACTTC
CDR3aa: CASSLPGDPSEQYF